Below, 21 T cell receptor beta chains from the same sample are listed, as sequenced in a study of T cell responses to AZD1222 COVID-19 vaccine. Sequencing used immunoSEQ multiplex PCR; TCRdb keeps in-frame clones, though not all of them. The data show about 190,000 clones, roughly 93% seen once. The sequencing here drew on peripheral blood, taken on day 0 of AZD1222 vaccination. These receptors were collected from an adult in good health.

The V and J genes are TRBV7-3 and TRBJ1-1; TRBD1 aligns across 8 bases. This CDR3 is 18 amino acids long. V lost 0 bases, J lost 0 bases, and 9 bases stayed unmatched. Germline-derived CDR1 and CDR2 are SGHTA and FQGTGA. The CDR3 DNA reads TGTGCCAGCAGCTTAACTCGGGCCGGGACAGGATTGAACACTGAAGCTTTCTTT. It specifies CASSLTRAGTGLNTEAFF.

The gene calls are TRBV27 and TRBJ2-7; TRBD2 matches 7 bases. Germline values: CDR1 MNHEY, CDR2 SMNVEV (reference sequence). This CDR3 has 12 residues. J was trimmed by 6 bases and V by 2 bases; bases with no gene match: 1. In DNA, the CDR3 is TGTGCCAGCAGTTTAAGCGGGGCCGAGCAGTACTTC. This sequence encodes CASSLSGAEQYF.

This clone appeared a single time. The rearrangement links TRBV19 to TRBJ1-5, with a possible D match to TRBD1 (5 bases). V was shortened by 4 bases and J by 5 bases, with 9 bases between the two germline ends. The germline CDR1 and CDR2 sequences are LNHDA and SQIVND (reference sequence). This CDR3 has 13 amino acids. The CDR3 here is CASSKQGDQPQHF. The DNA of the CDR3 is TGTGCCAGTAGTAAGCAGGGTGATCAGCCCCAGCATTTT.

CDR3 DNA: TGCGCCAGCAGCTCGAGCAGGATGCACTACGAGCAGTACTTC. It yields the protein CASSSSRMHYEQYF. This chain joins TRBV5-1 and TRBJ2-7; unclear D gene. The V gene's germline CDR1 is SGHRS and CDR2 YFSETQ. Trimming took 3 bases from V and 3 from J, leaving 13 bases between them. The CDR3 runs 14 residues.

The gene calls are TRBV29-1 and TRBJ1-4; D may be TRBD1 (5 bases). The CDR3 runs 14 residues. The ends were cut back, 4 bases at V and 7 bases at J, with 16 bases in the middle. Germline CDR1 is SQVTM and CDR2 is ANQGSEA. In DNA form, the CDR3 reads TGCAGCGTTGGGGGCAGCTTGGGCAGTGAAAAACTGTTTTTT. Its protein product is CSVGGSLGSEKLFF.

As DNA, the CDR3 is TGTGCCAGCCGGACAGGGGAAGTTACTGAAGCTTTCTTT. The encoded protein is CASRTGEVTEAFF. This chain connects TRBV6-6 to TRBJ1-1, with 9 positions matching TRBD1. The CDR3 is 13 residues long. V dropped 8 bases and J dropped 5; count of bases not matched to a gene: 6. Germline loops: CDR1 MNHNY, CDR2 SVGAGI (reference sequence).

The V gene is TRBV6-2 or TRBV6-3, the J gene TRBJ2-7, with D unresolved. The CDR3 is made up of 12 amino acids. CDR1 and CDR2 from the germline V gene are MNHEY and SVGEGT. Trimming left V 4 bases short and J 0 bases short, with 4 bases between. The CDR3 DNA reads as TGTGCCAGCAGTTTTAGCTCCTACGAGCAGTACTTC. This gives the protein CASSFSSYEQYF.

CDR3 amino acids: CASSLAGTYEQYF. The CDR3 region has the DNA TGTGCCAGCAGCTTGGCGGGGACCTACGAGCAGTACTTC. The genes are TRBV13 and TRBJ2-7, with a tentative D call TRBD2 (6 bases). This CDR3 spans 13 amino acids. The germline V gene encodes CDR1 PRHDT and CDR2 FYEKMQ (reference sequence). The germline V and J ends were trimmed by 3 bases and 2 bases, with 8 bases remaining between them.

The chain links TRBV6-6 to TRBJ1-3; D unclear. V lost 2 bases and J lost 4, with 12 bases in between. The length of the CDR3 is 15 residues. CDR1 is MNHNY, CDR2 SVGAGI, per germline (reference sequence). CDR3 bases: TGTGCCAGCAGTTACGATGGGGTTTCGGGAAACACCATATATTTT. Translated: CASSYDGVSGNTIYF.

This clone was recorded a few times. This chain links TRBV27 with TRBJ2-7, with 7 nucleotides matching TRBD1. Germline CDR1 MNHEY, CDR2 SMNVEV (reference sequence). CDR3 length: 15 amino acids. The V and J ends lost 5 bases and 0 bases, in that order; junction bases with no gene match: 7. In DNA form, the CDR3 reads TGTGCCAGCAGTCAACAGACAGGGCGCTCCTACGAGCAGTACTTC. It is translated as CASSQQTGRSYEQYF.

This CDR3 is CASSFLGTGSGYSYEQYF. Written as DNA, the CDR3 is TGCGCCAGCAGCTTTCTAGGGACAGGGAGCGGGTACTCCTACGAGCAGTACTTC. The rearrangement uses TRBV5-1 and TRBJ2-7; 9 nucleotides match TRBD1. Germline lookup yields CDR1 SGHRS and CDR2 YFSETQ. The length of the CDR3 is 18 residues. J gave up 0 bases and V 2 bases, and 12 bases lay outside the gene matches.

The genes are TRBV12-3 or TRBV12-4 and TRBJ2-7; D unresolved. The CDR3 covers 13 residues. With 2 bases removed from V and 6 bases from J, the gap between germline ends came to 11 bases. The CDR3 loop reads CASSLFGYGEQYF. CDR3 DNA: TGTGCCAGCAGTTTATTTGGGTACGGCGAGCAGTACTTC.

V is TRBV15 and J is TRBJ2-7; D is perhaps TRBD1 (6 bases). Germline V gene sequence: CDR1 LNHNV, CDR2 YYDKDF (reference sequence). The V and J ends lost 9 bases and 11 bases respectively, with 20 bases between them. The CDR3 has 12 amino acids. The CDR3 reads CATSRDTGRKYF. The CDR3 DNA sequence: TGTGCCACAAGCCGGGACACGGGTAGGAAGTACTTC.

As concerns this clone: This sample includes further DNA sequences coding for the same CDR3. V and J are TRBV6-5 and TRBJ2-3, with D possibly TRBD2 on 6 matching bases. V lost 3 bases, J lost 5 bases, and 15 bases lay in between. The CDR3 length is 15 residues. Germline loops: CDR1 MNHEY, CDR2 SVGAGI. CDR3: CASSYEGGSGDTQYF. CDR3 bases: TGTGCCAGCAGTTATGAGGGAGGTTCGGGAGATACGCAGTATTTT.

The V and J genes are TRBV19 and TRBJ1-1, with TRBD1 as a possible D gene (5 bases). The germline gives CDR1 LNHDA, CDR2 SQIVND (reference sequence). V lost 5 bases to trimming and J lost 11 bases, with 21 bases between them. The CDR3 sequence is 14 residues long. In nucleotides, the CDR3 is TGTGCCAGTAGTGTTGCCTCCGGGACCGTCGACGCTTTCTTT. This sequence encodes CASSVASGTVDAFF.

The chain recombines TRBV10-3 with TRBJ2-5; 8 nucleotides agree with TRBD2. The CDR3 is 16 residues long. The ends lost 2 bases at V and 5 bases at J; junction bases unmatched: 10. From germline, CDR1 is ENHRY and CDR2 SYGVKD. In DNA form, the CDR3 reads TGTGCCATCAGTGAGGAGAGCGGGGGCCTGGGGGAGACCCAGTACTTC. Translating gives CAISEESGGLGETQYF.

The chain employs TRBV23-1 and TRBJ1-1; maybe TRBD1 (6 bases). TRBV23-1 is labeled an ORF, and its function is uncertain. The CDR3 contains 19 residues. Trimming took off 2 bases at V and 3 bases at J, with 25 bases between the two ends. CDR3 DNA: TGCGCCAGCAGTCAAGAGGGAGTACAGGGCCCCCCCTCGGACACTGAAGCTTTCTTT. It translates to CASSQEGVQGPPSDTEAFF.

The V and J genes are TRBV28 and TRBJ1-2, with TRBD1 identical over 7 bases. Germline V gene lookup returns CDR1 MDHEN and CDR2 SYDVKM. Trimming took 5 bases from V and 7 from J; bases not matched to a gene: 10. The length of the CDR3 is 14 residues. The CDR3 loop reads CASSPRDSSGGYTF. The CDR3 coding sequence is TGTGCCAGCAGTCCGCGGGACAGTTCGGGTGGCTACACCTTC.

Written as DNA, the CDR3 is TGTGCCAGCAGTGGAGGGGTGGTCTATGGCTACACCTTC. This sequence encodes CASSGGVVYGYTF. V usage is TRBV2 and J usage is TRBJ1-2; TRBD1 is a possible D gene (5 bases). The V gene's germline CDR1 is SNHLY and CDR2 FYNNEI. V shed 4 bases and J shed 4 bases, with 10 bases lying between them. The CDR3 covers 13 residues.

The chain recombines TRBV9 with TRBJ1-3, with 7 bases aligning to TRBD1. The CDR3 contains 15 residues. Germline V gives CDR1 SGDLS, CDR2 YYNGEE. V shed 3 bases, J shed 0 bases, and the junction held 3 bases outside the gene matches. CDR3 amino acids: CASSGGQASGNTIYF. The CDR3 coding sequence is TGTGCCAGCAGCGGCGGACAGGCCTCTGGAAACACCATATATTTT.

The V and J genes are TRBV7-6 and TRBJ2-2; D is unresolved. V was trimmed by 8 bases and J by 4 bases, leaving 5 bases between them. The germline V gene has CDR1 SGHVS and CDR2 FNYEAQ. The CDR3 covers 11 residues. The CDR3 sequence is CASGGTGELFF. In DNA form, the CDR3 reads TGTGCCAGCGGTGGCACCGGGGAGCTGTTTTTT.